This TCR beta chain is drawn from a study of blood T cells in healthy people across ages. Next came a second PCR, run for 7 to 11 cycles, which used a sample-barcoded 5' primer along with a J-beta primer mix. Using its own MiXCR run on the 5' RACE reads, TCRdb lists one record per CDR3 protein. The repertoire holds 1.5 million to 2 million distinct CDR3 sequences, about 28% seen once, with around 7.7% in the top ten. Unmatched junction bases numbered 7, after V lost 4 bases and J lost 6 bases. Germline lookup yields CDR1 MGHRA and CDR2 YSYEKL. The CDR3 extends over 17 amino acids. This clonotype was detected ten times or more. Its antigen is as yet unknown. General study points: Estimated diversity, derived from one million T cells, was regarded as an underestimate.

This TCR was sampled from a woman in her 30s in good health. The chain joins TRBV4-1 to TRBJ2-4; 15 bases agree with TRBD2. Input material: blood. The DNA of the CDR3 is TGCGCCAGCAGCCTGGGACTAGCGGGAGGTGATAGAAACATTCAGTACTTC. Its protein product is CASSLGLAGGDRNIQYF.